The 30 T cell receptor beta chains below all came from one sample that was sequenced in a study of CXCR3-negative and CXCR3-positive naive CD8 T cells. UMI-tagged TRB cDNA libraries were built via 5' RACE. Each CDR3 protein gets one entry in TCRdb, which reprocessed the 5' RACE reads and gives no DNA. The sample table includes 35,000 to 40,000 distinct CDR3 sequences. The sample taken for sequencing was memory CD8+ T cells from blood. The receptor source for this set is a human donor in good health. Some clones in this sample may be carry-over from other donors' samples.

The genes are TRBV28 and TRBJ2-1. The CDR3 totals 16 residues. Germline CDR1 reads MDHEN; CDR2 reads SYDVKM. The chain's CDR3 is CASRTEKGVSYNEQFF.

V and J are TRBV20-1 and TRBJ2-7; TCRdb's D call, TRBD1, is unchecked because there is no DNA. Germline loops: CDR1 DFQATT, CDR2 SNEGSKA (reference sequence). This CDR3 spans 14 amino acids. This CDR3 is CSARDTGSIGEQYF.

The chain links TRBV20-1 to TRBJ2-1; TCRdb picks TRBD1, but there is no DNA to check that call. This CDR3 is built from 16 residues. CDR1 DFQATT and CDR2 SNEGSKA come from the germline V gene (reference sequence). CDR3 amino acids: CSARGDGGSTYNEQFF.

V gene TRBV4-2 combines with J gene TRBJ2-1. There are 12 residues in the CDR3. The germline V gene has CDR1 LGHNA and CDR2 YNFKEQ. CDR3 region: CASSKDRNEQFF.

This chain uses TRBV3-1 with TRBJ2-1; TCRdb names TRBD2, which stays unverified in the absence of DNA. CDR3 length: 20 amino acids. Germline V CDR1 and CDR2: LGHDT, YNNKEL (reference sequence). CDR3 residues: CASSSSPGLAGGPSYNEQFF.

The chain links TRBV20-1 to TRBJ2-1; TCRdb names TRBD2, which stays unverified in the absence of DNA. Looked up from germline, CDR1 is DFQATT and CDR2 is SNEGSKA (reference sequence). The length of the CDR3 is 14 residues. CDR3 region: CSARMLAGEDEQFF.

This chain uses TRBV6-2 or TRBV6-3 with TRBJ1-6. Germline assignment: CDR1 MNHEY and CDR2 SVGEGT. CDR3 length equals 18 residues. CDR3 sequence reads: CASSQRETAGEDLGRLHF.

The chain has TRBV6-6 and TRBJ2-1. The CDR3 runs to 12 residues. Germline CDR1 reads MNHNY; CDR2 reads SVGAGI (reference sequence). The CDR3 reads CASSLRDNEQLF.

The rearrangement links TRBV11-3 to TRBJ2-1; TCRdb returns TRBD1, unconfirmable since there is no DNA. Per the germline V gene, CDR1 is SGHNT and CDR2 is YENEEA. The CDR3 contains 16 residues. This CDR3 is CASSGKPGQGSNEQFF.

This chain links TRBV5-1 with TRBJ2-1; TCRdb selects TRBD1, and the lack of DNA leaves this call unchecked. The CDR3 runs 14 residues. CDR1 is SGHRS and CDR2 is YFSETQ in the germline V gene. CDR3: CASSFETGVYEQFF.

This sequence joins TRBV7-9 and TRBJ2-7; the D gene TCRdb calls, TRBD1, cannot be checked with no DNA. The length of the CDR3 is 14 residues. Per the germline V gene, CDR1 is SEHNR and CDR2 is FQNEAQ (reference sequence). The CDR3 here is CASRSGFSSYEQYF. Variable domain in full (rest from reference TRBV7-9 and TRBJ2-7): DTGVSQNPRHKITKRGQNVTFRCDPISEHNRLYWYRQTLGQGPEFLTYFQNEAQLEKSRLLSDRFSAERPKGSFSTLEIQRTEQGDSAMYLCASRSGFSSYEQYFGPGTRLTVT.

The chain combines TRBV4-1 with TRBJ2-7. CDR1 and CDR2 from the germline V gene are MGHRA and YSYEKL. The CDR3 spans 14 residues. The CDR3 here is CASSQADQTYEQYF.

The CDR3 here is CASSHGTGASSGANVLTF. The chain recombines TRBV4-1 with TRBJ2-6; the D gene TCRdb calls, TRBD1, cannot be checked with no DNA. CDR3 size: 18 residues. The germline V gene has CDR1 MGHRA and CDR2 YSYEKL.

CDR3 sequence reads: CASSDRHEGREAFF. The V gene is TRBV6-4, the J gene TRBJ1-1. Germline V gene lookup returns CDR1 MRHNA and CDR2 SNTAGT. The CDR3 is made up of 14 amino acids.

The CDR3 here is CATSDPGQDHQETQYF. The rearrangement joins TRBV24-1 to TRBJ2-5; TCRdb's D call of TRBD1 is untestable without DNA. The CDR3 spans 16 residues. Germline values: CDR1 KGHDR, CDR2 SFDVKD.

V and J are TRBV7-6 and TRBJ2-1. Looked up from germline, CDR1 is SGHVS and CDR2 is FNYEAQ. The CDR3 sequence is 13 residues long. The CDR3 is CASIDNTRAEQFF.

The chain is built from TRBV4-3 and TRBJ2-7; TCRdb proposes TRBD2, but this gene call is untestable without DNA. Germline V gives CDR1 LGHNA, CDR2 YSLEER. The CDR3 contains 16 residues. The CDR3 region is CASSQDQGGGAYEQYF.

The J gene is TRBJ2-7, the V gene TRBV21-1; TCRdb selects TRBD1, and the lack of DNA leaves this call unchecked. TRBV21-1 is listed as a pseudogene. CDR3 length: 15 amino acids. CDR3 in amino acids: CASSKGGTGGHEQYF.

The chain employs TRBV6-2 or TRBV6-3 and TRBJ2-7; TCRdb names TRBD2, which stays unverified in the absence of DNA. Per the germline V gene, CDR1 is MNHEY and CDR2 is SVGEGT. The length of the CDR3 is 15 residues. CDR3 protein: CASGPLLITRVEQYF.

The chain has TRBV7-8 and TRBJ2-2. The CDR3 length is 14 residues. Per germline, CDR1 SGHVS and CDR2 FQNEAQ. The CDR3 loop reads CASSQDANTGELFF.

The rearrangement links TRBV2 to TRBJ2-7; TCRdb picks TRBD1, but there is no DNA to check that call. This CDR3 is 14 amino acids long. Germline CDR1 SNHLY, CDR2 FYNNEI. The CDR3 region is CASSESARGHEQYF. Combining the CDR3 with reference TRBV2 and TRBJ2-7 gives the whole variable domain EPEVTQTPSHQVTQMGQEVILRCVPISNHLYFYWYRQILGQKVEFLVSFYNNEISEKSEIFDDQFSVERPDGSNFTLKIRSTKLEDSAMYFCASSESARGHEQYFGPGTRLTVT.

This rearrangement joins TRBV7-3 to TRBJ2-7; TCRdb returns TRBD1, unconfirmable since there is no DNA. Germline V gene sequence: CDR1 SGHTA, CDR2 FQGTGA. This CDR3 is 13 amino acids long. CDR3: CASSMTGRDEQYF.

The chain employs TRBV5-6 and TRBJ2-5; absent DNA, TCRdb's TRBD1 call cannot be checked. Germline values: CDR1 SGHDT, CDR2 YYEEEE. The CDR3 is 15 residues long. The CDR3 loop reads CASSPAGVTGETQYF.

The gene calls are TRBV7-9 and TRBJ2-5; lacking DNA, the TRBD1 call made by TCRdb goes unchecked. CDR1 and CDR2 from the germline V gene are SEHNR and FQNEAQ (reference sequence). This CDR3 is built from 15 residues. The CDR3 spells CASSLAGGKQETQYF.

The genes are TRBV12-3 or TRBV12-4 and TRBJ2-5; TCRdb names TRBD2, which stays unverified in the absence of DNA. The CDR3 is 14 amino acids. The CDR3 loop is CASSLKGNQETQYF.

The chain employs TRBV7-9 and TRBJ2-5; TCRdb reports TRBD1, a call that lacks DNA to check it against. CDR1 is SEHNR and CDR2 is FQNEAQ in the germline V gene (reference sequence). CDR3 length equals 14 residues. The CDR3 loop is CASSLADGGATQYF.

The CDR3 here is CASTTGETGDHEQYF. The gene calls are TRBV6-5 and TRBJ2-7; TCRdb selects TRBD1, and the lack of DNA leaves this call unchecked. In germline, CDR1 is MNHEY, CDR2 SVGAGI. The CDR3 is 15 residues long.

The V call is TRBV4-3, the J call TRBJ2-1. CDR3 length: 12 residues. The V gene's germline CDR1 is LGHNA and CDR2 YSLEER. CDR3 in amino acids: CASSQDPNEQFF.

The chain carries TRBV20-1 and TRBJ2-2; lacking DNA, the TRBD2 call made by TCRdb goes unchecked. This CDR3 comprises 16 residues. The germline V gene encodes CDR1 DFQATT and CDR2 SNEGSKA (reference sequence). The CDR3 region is CSARDGWRGDTGELFF.

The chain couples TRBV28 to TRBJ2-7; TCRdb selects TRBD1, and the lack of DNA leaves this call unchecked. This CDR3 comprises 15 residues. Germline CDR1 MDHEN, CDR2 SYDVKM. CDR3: CASSLWMRGTYEQYF.